This T cell receptor (beta chain) was recovered during a study of T cell responses to AZD1222 COVID-19 vaccine. CDR3 size: 13 residues. V lost 7 bases and J lost 6, with 14 bases in between. Germline V CDR1 and CDR2: MNHNY, SVGAGI (reference sequence). Study conclusions and caveats: The CD4 TCRs associated with vaccination extended across spike and predominated at 160-218 and 743-854.

Sequenced by immunoSEQ multiplex PCR; TCRdb stores in-frame clones only, minus some. The sample has roughly 190,000 clones; just over 90% are singletons. A note on this clone: Its antigen is still unknown.

Sequenced here: peripheral blood, sampled 28 days after the second AZD1222 dose. The TCR was taken from an adult who received the AZD1222 COVID-19 vaccine. The chain uses TRBV6-6 and TRBJ2-3; D is unresolved. CDR3 in amino acids: CASTLISGDTQYF. As DNA, the CDR3 is TGTGCCAGCACCCTGATAAGTGGCGATACGCAGTATTTT.